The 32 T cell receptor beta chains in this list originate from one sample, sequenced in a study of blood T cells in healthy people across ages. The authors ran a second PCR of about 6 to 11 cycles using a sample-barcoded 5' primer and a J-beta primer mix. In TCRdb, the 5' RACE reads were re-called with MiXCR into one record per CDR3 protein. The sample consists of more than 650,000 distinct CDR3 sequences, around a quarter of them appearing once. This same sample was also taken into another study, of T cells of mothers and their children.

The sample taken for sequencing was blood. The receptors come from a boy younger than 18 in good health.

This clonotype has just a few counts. The CDR3 region has the DNA TGTGCCAGCAGCAAAATGGAGGGCCGGGGACAGGGGATCCACTACGAGCAGTACTTC. It translates to CASSKMEGRGQGIHYEQYF. V and J are TRBV21-1 and TRBJ2-7; the table's D call, TRBD1, was not checked against the DNA. TRBV21-1 is marked as a pseudogene. This CDR3 is built from 19 residues.

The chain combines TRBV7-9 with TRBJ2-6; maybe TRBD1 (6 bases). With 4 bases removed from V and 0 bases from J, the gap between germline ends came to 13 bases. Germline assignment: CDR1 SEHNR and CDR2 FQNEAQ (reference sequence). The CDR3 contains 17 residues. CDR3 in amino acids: CASSSGHPPSGANVLTF. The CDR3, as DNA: TGTGCCAGCAGCTCGGGACATCCACCCTCTGGGGCCAACGTCCTGACTTTC.

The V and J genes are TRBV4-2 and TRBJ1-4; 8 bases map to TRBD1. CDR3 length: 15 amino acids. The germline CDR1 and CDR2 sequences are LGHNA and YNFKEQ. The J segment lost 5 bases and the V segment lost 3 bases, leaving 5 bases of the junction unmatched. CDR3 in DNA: TGTGCCAGCAGCCAGGACAGGGACCTAAATGAAAAACTGTTTTTT. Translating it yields CASSQDRDLNEKLFF.

The CDR3 DNA sequence: TGTGCCACCAGCTCACGGACATTTCCCCCTAACTATGGCTACACCTTC. Its protein product is CATSSRTFPPNYGYTF. The chain has TRBV15 and TRBJ1-2; D is possibly TRBD1 (5 bases). CDR1 is LNHNV, CDR2 YYDKDF, per germline (reference sequence). This CDR3 has 16 residues. V was shortened by 5 bases and J by 0 bases, with 16 bases between the two germline ends.

CDR3 sequence reads: CASSFTRTSGGAIGQFF. The CDR3, as DNA: TGTGCCAGCAGTTTCACAAGGACTAGCGGGGGGGCCATAGGGCAGTTCTTC. The chain carries TRBV12-3 or TRBV12-4 and TRBJ2-1; 15 bases match TRBD2. CDR3 length: 17 amino acids. V trimming: 3 bases; J trimming: 12 bases; junction bases outside the gene matches: 12.

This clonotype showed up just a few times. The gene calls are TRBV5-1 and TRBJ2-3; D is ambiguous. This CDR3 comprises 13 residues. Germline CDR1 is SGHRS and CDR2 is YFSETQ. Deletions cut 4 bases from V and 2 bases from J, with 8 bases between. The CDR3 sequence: CASSQWNTDTQYF. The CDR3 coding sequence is TGCGCCAGCAGCCAATGGAACACAGATACGCAGTATTTT.

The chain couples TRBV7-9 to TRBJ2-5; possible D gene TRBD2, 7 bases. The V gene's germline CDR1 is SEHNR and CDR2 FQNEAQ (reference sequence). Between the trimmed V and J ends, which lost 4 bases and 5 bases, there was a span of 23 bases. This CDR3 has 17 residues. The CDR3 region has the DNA TGTGCCAGCAGCTCAATAAGGGCCCGGGGGGCCTGGGAGACCCAGTACTTC. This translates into CASSSIRARGAWETQYF.

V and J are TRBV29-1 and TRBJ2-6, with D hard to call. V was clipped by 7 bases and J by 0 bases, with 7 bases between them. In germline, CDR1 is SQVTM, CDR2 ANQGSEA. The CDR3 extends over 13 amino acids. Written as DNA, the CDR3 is TGCAGCGCCGGGCCCTCTGGGGCCAACGTCCTGACTTTC. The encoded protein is CSAGPSGANVLTF.

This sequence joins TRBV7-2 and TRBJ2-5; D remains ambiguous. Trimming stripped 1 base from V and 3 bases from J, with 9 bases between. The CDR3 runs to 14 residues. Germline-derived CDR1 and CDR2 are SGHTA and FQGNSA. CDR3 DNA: TGTGCCAGCAGCTTAGGACTGTGGGAAGAGACCCAGTACTTC. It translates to CASSLGLWEETQYF.

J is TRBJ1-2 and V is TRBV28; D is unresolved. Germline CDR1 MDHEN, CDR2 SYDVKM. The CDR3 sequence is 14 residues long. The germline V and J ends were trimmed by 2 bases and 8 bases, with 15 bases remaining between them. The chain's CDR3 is CASSLARNERGYTF. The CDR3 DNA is TGTGCCAGCAGTTTAGCCAGGAACGAACGGGGCTACACCTTC.

Written as DNA, the CDR3 is TGCAGTGTAAGACAGCAGAATCAGCCCCAGCATTTT. Translation gives CSVRQQNQPQHF. The chain uses TRBV20-1 and TRBJ1-5; D is perhaps TRBD1 (5 bases). Germline V gives CDR1 DFQATT, CDR2 SNEGSKA (reference sequence). V was clipped by 7 bases and J by 4 bases, with 11 bases between them. This CDR3 contains 12 residues.

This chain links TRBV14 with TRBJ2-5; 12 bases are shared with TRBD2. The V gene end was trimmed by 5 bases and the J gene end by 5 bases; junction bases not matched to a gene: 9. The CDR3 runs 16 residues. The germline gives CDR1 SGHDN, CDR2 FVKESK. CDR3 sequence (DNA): TGTGCCAGCAGCTCCCCGGGACTAGCGGGCTATGAGACCCAGTACTTC. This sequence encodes CASSSPGLAGYETQYF. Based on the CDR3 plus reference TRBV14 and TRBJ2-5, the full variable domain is EAGVTQFPSHSVIEKGQTVTLRCDPISGHDNLYWYRRVMGKEIKFLLHFVKESKQDESGMPNNRFLAERTGGTYSTLKVQPAELEDSGVYFCASSSPGLAGYETQYFGPGTRLLVL.

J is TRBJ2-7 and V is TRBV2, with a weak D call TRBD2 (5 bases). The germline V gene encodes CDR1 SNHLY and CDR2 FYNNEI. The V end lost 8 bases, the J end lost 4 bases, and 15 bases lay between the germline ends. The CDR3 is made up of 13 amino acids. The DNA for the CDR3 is TGTGCCAGCCAGGCGAGGAGGACGTACGAGCAGTACTTC. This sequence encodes CASQARRTYEQYF.

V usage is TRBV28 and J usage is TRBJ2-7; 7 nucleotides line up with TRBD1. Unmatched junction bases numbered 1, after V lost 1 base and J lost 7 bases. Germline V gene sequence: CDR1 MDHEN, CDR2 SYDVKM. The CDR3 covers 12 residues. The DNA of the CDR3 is TGTGCCAGCAGTTTATCGGGACAGGAGCAGTACTTC. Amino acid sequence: CASSLSGQEQYF.

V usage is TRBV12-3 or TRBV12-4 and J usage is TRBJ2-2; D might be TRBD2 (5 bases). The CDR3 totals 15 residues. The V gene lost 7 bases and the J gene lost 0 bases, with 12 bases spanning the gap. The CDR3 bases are TGTGCCAGCACCATCGGACTTACGAACACCGGGGAGCTGTTTTTT. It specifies CASTIGLTNTGELFF.

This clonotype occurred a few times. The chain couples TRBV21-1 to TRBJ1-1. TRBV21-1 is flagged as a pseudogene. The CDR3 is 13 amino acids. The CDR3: CAVNGRLNTEAFF. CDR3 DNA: TGTGCCGTCAACGGGAGACTGAACACTGAAGCTTTCTTT.

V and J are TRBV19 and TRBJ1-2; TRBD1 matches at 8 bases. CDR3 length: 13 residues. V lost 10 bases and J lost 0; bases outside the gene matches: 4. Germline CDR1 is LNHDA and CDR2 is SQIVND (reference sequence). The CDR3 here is CATTDRANYGYTF. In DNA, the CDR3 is TGTGCCACGACGGACAGGGCTAACTATGGCTACACCTTC.

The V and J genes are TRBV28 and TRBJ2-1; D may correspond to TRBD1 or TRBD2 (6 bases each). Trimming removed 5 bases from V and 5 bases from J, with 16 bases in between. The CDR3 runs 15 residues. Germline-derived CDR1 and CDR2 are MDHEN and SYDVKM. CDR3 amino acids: CASSVGTSGDNEQFF. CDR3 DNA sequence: TGTGCCAGCAGTGTCGGGACATCGGGGGACAATGAGCAGTTCTTC. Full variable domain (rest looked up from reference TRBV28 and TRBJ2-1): DVKVTQSSRYLVKRTGEKVFLECVQDMDHENMFWYRQDPGLGLRLIYFSYDVKMKEKGDIPEGYSVSREKKERFSLILESASTNQTSMYLCASSVGTSGDNEQFFGPGTRLTVL.

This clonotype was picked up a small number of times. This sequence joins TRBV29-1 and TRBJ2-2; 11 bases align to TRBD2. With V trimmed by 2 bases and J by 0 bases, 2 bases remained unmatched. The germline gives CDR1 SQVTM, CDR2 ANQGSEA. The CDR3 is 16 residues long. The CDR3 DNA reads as TGCAGCGTTGAAACTAGCGGGGGACCGAACACCGGGGAGCTGTTTTTT. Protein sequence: CSVETSGGPNTGELFF.

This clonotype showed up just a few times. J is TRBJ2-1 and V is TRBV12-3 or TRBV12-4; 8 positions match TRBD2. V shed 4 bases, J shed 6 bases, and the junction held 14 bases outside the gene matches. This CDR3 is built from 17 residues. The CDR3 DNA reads TGTGCCAGCAGTTGGTCTGGAGTGTGGCGGGGGGTCAATGAGCAGTTCTTC. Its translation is CASSWSGVWRGVNEQFF.

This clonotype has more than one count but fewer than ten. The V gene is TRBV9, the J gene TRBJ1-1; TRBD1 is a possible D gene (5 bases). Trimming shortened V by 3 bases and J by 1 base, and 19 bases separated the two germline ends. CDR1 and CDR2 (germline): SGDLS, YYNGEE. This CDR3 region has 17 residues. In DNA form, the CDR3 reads TGTGCCAGCAGCGACCCCCGGGACGCCCCCGGGAACACTGAAGCTTTCTTT. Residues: CASSDPRDAPGNTEAFF.

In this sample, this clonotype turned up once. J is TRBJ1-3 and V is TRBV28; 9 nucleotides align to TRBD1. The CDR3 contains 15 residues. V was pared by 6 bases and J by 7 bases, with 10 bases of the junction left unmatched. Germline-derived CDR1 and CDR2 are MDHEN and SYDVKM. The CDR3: CASSQEGQGKNTIYF. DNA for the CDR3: TGTGCCAGCAGCCAAGAGGGACAGGGAAAGAACACCATATATTTT.

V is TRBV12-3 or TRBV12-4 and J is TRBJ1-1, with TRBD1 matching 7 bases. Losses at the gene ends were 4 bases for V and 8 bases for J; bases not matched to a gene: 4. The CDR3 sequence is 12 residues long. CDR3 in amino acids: CASSSRDSEAFF. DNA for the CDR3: TGTGCCAGCAGTTCCCGGGACAGCGAAGCTTTCTTT.

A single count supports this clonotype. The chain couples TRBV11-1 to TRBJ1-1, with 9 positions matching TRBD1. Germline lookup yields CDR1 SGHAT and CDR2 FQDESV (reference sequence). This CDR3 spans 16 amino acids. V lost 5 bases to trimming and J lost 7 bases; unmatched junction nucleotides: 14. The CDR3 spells CASSRPTGGTGSEAFF. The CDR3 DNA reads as TGTGCCAGCAGCCGACCGACAGGGGGGACTGGGAGTGAAGCTTTCTTT.

The CDR3 region has the DNA TGTGCCAGCAGCCAGACAGACCTCTATGGCTACACCTTC. Translating gives CASSQTDLYGYTF. The chain employs TRBV3-1 and TRBJ1-2; D is possibly TRBD1 (5 bases). Looked up from germline, CDR1 is LGHDT and CDR2 is YNNKEL (reference sequence). The length of the CDR3 is 13 residues. Trimming stripped 3 bases from V and 4 bases from J, with 9 bases between.

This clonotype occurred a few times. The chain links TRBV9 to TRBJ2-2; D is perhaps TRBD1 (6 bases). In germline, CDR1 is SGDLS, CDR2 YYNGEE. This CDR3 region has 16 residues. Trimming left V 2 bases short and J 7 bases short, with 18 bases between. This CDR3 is CASSVAGTQYIGELFF. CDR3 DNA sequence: TGTGCCAGCAGCGTGGCCGGGACACAGTACATCGGGGAGCTGTTTTTT.

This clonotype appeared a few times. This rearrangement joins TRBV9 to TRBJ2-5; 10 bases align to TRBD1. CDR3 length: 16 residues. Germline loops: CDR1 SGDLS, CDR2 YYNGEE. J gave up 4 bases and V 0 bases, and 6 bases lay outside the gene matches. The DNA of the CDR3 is TGTGCCAGCAGCGTAGGAAGACAGGGGGCGGGAGAGACCCAGTACTTC. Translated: CASSVGRQGAGETQYF. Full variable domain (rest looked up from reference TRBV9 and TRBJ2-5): DSGVTQTPKHLITATGQRVTLRCSPRSGDLSVYWYQQSLDQGLQFLIQYYNGEERAKGNILERFSAQQFPDLHSELNLSSLELGDSALYFCASSVGRQGAGETQYFGPGTRLLVL.

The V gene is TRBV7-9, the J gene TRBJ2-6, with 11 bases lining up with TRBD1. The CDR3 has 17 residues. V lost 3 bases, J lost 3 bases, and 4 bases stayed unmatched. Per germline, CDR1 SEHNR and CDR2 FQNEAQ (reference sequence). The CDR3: CASSFGQGALGANVLTF. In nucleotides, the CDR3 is TGTGCCAGCAGCTTCGGACAGGGGGCGCTTGGGGCCAACGTCCTGACTTTC.

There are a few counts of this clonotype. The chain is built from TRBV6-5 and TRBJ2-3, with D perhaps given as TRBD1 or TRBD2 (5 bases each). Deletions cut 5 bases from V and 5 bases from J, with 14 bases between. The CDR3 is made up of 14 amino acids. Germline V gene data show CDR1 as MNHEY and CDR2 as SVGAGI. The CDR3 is CASSQWDARDTQYF. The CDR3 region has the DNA TGTGCCAGCAGTCAGTGGGACGCTAGAGATACGCAGTATTTT.

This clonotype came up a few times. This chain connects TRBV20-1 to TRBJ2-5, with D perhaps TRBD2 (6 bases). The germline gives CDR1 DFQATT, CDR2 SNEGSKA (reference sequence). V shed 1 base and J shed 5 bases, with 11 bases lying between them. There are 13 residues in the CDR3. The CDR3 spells CSARGGVGETQYF. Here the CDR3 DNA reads TGCAGTGCTAGAGGCGGGGTTGGCGAGACCCAGTACTTC.

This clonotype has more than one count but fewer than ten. CDR3 in DNA: TGCAGTGCTCTGGACAGGGGAAGGAACACTGAAGCTTTCTTT. This encodes CSALDRGRNTEAFF. The chain carries TRBV20-1 and TRBJ1-1; 9 bases are shared with TRBD1. CDR1 and CDR2 from the germline V gene are DFQATT and SNEGSKA (reference sequence). The CDR3 runs 14 residues. V trimming: 5 bases; J trimming: 1 base; junction bases outside the gene matches: 5.

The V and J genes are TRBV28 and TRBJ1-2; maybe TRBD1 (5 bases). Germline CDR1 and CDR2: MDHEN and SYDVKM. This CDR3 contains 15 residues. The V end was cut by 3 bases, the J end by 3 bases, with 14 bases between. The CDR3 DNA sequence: TGTGCCAGCAGTTTCTACAGCGGGGGTCACTATGGCTACACCTTC. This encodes CASSFYSGGHYGYTF.